The clone carrying this T cell receptor beta chain appeared once. This record belongs to a study of control samples from healthy donors and cancer patients. Sequencing was performed with immunoSEQ multiplex PCR; in TCRdb, only in-frame clones are kept and a portion is missing. This sample has some 150,000 clones; 90% to 95% occur once, and the top ten carry 1.5%. Losses at the gene ends were 5 bases for V and 4 bases for J; bases not matched to a gene: 8. This CDR3 contains 15 residues. The germline V gene encodes CDR1 MNHEY and CDR2 SMNVEV (reference sequence). The receptor was isolated from a woman in her 30s in good health. The gene calls are TRBV27 and TRBJ2-7, with 10 nucleotides matching TRBD1. Source material: blood. This chain's CDR3 is CASSPRQGALYEQYF. In DNA form, the CDR3 reads TGTGCCAGCAGTCCCCGACAGGGGGCGCTTTACGAGCAGTACTTC.